This record concerns one T cell receptor beta chain sequence. Per the germline V gene, CDR1 is SEHNR and CDR2 is FQNEAQ (reference sequence). CDR3 length: 15 amino acids. With 5 bases removed from V and 2 bases from J, the gap between germline ends came to 16 bases. The table came from immunoSEQ multiplex PCR; TCRdb's copy has only in-frame clones and leaves some out. The sample includes roughly 100,000 clones, over 90% of them seen just once. This specimen comes from a study of T cell responses to AZD1222 COVID-19 vaccine. The sequence came from an adult in good health. The J gene is TRBJ2-7, the V gene TRBV7-9, with a tentative D call TRBD1 (6 bases). The specimen comprised peripheral blood, sampled on day 0 of AZD1222 vaccination. CDR3: CASSAKDSRAYEQYF. The CDR3 nucleotides read TGTGCCAGCAGCGCGAAGGACAGCAGGGCCTACGAGCAGTACTTC.